These T cell receptor beta chains were read from a single sample in a study of blood T cell repertoires in COVID-19. TCRdb's copy holds only in-frame clones and misses some; the assay was immunoSEQ multiplex PCR. The sample records 250,000 or so clones, around 90% being singletons. Sequencing was performed on peripheral blood. These receptor sequences come from a woman aged 40-49 years who had recovered from COVID-19. Both conserved end residues are part of each CDR3. A D gene is named only where the DNA matches it firmly. Not all rows give a size; the values are once, few, many and, for expanded clones, a class.

cdr3_aa	cdr3_nt	d_call	v_call	j_call	clone_size
CASSEQGAVEQYF	TGTGCCAGCAGTGAACAGGGGGCGGTCGAGCAGTACTTC	TRBD1	TRBV6-1	TRBJ2-7	once
CAWGIKYEQYF	TGTGCCTGGGGTATTAAATACGAGCAGTACTTC	NA	TRBV30	TRBJ2-7	NA
CASSLGEIGSGNTIYF	TGTGCCAGCAGCTTGGGCGAAATAGGCTCTGGAAACACCATATATTTT	NA	TRBV7-6	TRBJ1-3	few
CASSIDRSNSPLHF	TGTGCCAGTAGTATTGACAGGAGCAATTCACCCCTCCACTTT	NA	TRBV19	TRBJ1-6	NA
CASSVAPDRGPSYNYGYTF	TGTGCCAGCAGCGTAGCCCCGGACAGGGGGCCCTCATATAACTATGGCTACACCTTC	TRBD1	TRBV9	TRBJ1-2	NA
CASSRQRELTGELFF	TGTGCCAGCAGCCGCCAGCGGGAGTTGACCGGGGAGCTGTTTTTT	TRBD2	TRBV11-2	TRBJ2-2	NA
CASSQSLGAHKSGANVLTF	TGTGCCAGCAGCCAATCTTTGGGGGCCCATAAATCTGGGGCCAACGTCCTGACTTTC	NA	TRBV3-1/TRBV3-2	TRBJ2-6	NA
CASSIAGSGTLEQYF	TGTGCCAGTAGTATAGCAGGGTCCGGGACACTCGAGCAGTACTTC	NA	TRBV19	TRBJ2-7	many
CASSAPGGGRDSPLHF	TGTGCCAGCAGTGCCCCCGGGGGGGGGCGGGATTCACCCCTCCACTTT	NA	TRBV6-1	TRBJ1-6	NA
CASSVTSGSITGELFF	TGTGCCAGCAGCGTGACTAGCGGGAGTATCACCGGGGAGCTGTTTTTT	TRBD2	TRBV9	TRBJ2-2	NA
CASSLGGARISYGYTF	TGCGCCAGCAGCTTGGGGGGCGCGCGGATCAGCTATGGCTACACCTTC	NA	TRBV5-1	TRBJ1-2	NA
CASSSQTSADTQYF	TGTGCCAGCAGCTCCCAGACTAGCGCAGATACGCAGTATTTT	TRBD2	TRBV11-3	TRBJ2-3	NA
CASSPPLGPWDTQYF	TGTGCCAGCAGCCCCCCTTTGGGGCCCTGGGATACGCAGTATTTT	NA	TRBV5-4	TRBJ2-3	NA
CASSSKTSSTDTQYF	TGCGCCAGCAGCTCAAAGACTAGCAGCACAGATACGCAGTATTTT	TRBD2	TRBV5-1	TRBJ2-3	NA
CASSRLADSEQYF	TGTGCCAGCAGCCGACTAGCAGACTCCGAGCAGTACTTC	TRBD2	TRBV12-3/TRBV12-4	TRBJ2-7	NA
CASSYSGTGAAETQYF	TGTGCCAGCAGTTACTCCGGGACAGGGGCGGCAGAGACCCAGTACTTC	TRBD1	TRBV6-5	TRBJ2-5	NA
CASSSDRLAAVGEQYF	TGTGCCAGCAGCTCGGACAGACTAGCTGCGGTAGGGGAGCAGTACTTC	NA	TRBV3-1/TRBV3-2	TRBJ2-7	NA
CASSLNSGSWETQYF	TGTGCCAGCAGCTTAAATAGCGGGAGTTGGGAGACCCAGTACTTC	TRBD2	TRBV7-7	TRBJ2-5	NA
CASSKAATTDTQYF	TGTGCCAGCAGCAAGGCGGCAACCACAGATACGCAGTATTTT	NA	TRBV7-8	TRBJ2-3	NA
CASSYQGGDGYTF	TGTGCCAGCAGTTATCAGGGGGGAGATGGCTACACCTTC	TRBD1	TRBV27	TRBJ1-2	NA
CASSPGTGGAGNTIYF	TGTGCCAGCAGCCCCGGGACAGGGGGGGCTGGAAACACCATATATTTT	TRBD1	TRBV7-8	TRBJ1-3	NA
CASSLSGRAPYNEQFF	TGTGCCAGCAGCCTTTCCGGCAGGGCCCCCTACAATGAGCAGTTCTTC	NA	TRBV28	TRBJ2-1	NA
CASSLDLGQGSGYTF	TGTGCCAGCAGCTTAGATTTGGGACAGGGGTCTGGCTACACCTTC	TRBD1	TRBV11-2	TRBJ1-2	NA